This entry features one TCR beta chain sequence. Antigen specificity is unknown. The data were taken from a study of CD8+ T cells in alopecia areata. Turning to the study itself: A regimen of oral tofacitinib, 5 to 10 mg twice daily, was given to treated patients. Study-level results: In patients, TCRs were shared less clearly than in mice, and HLA may possibly be involved.

Punch biopsies of lesional scalp, plus peripheral blood, were taken from alopecia areata patients. This CDR3 has 15 amino acids. Trimming removed 2 bases from V and 0 bases from J, with 11 bases in between. Germline CDR1 MNHEY, CDR2 SMNVEV (reference sequence). Sequencing relied on a cDNA template that was reverse transcribed from extracted RNA. The method was immunoSEQ multiplex PCR; TCRdb's version includes in-frame clones alone and lacks a portion of them. The sample lists 65,000 to 75,000 clones, roughly 44% seen once, with 17% in the top ten. Sequences were derived from CD8+ T cells sorted from blood, sampled at week 0. This TCR was recovered from a human donor with alopecia areata. This rearrangement joins TRBV27 to TRBJ2-7, with a possible D match to TRBD2 (6 bases). The CDR3 nucleotides are TGTGCCAGCAGTTTAGGCGGGGCTGGCTCCTACGAGCAGTACTTC. Protein sequence: CASSLGGAGSYEQYF.